This entry is about one T cell receptor (beta chain). This specimen comes from a study of blood T cell repertoires in COVID-19. This CDR3 is built from 16 residues. V lost 4 bases to trimming and J lost 0 bases, with 16 bases between them. Germline loops: CDR1 ENHRY, CDR2 SYGVKD. Adults between about 18 and 89 years of age took part from approximately 24 US areas. In the source study's methods: Scientists estimated how many nucleated cells there were by amplifying reference gene primers. Assay used: immunoSEQ multiplex PCR; TCRdb lists only in-frame clones, some missing. The V and J calls and the clone size are those of that table, but D and trimming were determined from the DNA. The sample holds some 310,000 clones, approximately 89% seen once.

The receptor's source is a woman in her 30s who had recovered from COVID-19. The sequenced sample was PBMCs or T cells enriched from blood (not recorded which). The genes are TRBV10-3 and TRBJ2-7; D possibly corresponds to TRBD2 (5 bases). CDR3 sequence: CAISAAQRRSSYEQYF. CDR3 nucleotides: TGTGCCATCAGTGCGGCCCAGCGGCGGTCCTCCTACGAGCAGTACTTC.